Below are 24 T cell receptor beta chains sequenced from a single sample in a study of fetal regulatory T cell absence and autoimmunity. The protocol was immunoSEQ multiplex PCR, while the TCRdb copy is restricted to in-frame clones and leaves out a portion. This table holds about 46,000 clones, approximately 80% found once. Sequencing was performed on cord blood. These receptors originate from a newborn boy with IPEX syndrome.

The gene calls are TRBV6-1 and TRBJ1-5, with unresolved D. The germline V and J ends were trimmed by 2 bases and 7 bases, with 9 bases remaining between them. The CDR3 has 13 residues. Germline V lookup: CDR1 MNHNS, CDR2 SASEGT. This CDR3 is CASSENAIQPQHF. CDR3 bases: TGTGCCAGCAGTGAAAACGCGATCCAGCCCCAGCATTTT.

This clone has only a few counts. The rearrangement links TRBV4-2 to TRBJ1-3; the D is unclear. Germline CDR1 reads LGHNA; CDR2 reads YNFKEQ. Trimming cost V 1 base and J 7 bases, with 17 bases left between them. The CDR3 extends over 16 amino acids. CDR3: CASSQVRGSDWNTIYF. DNA of the CDR3: TGTGCCAGCAGCCAAGTGCGGGGTTCCGATTGGAACACCATATATTTT.

The chain combines TRBV7-2 with TRBJ2-7; D is perhaps TRBD1 or TRBD2 (5 bases each). Trimming shortened V by 1 base and J by 4 bases, and 17 bases separated the two germline ends. Germline CDR1 reads SGHTA; CDR2 reads FQGNSA. The CDR3 totals 16 residues. The CDR3 protein is CASSLGRTTGLYEQYF. The CDR3 nucleotides read TGTGCCAGCAGCTTAGGAAGAACAACAGGACTTTACGAGCAGTACTTC.

This clone was observed a handful of times. The V and J genes are TRBV4-1 and TRBJ2-1; 10 nucleotides align to TRBD2. The CDR3 runs 15 residues. CDR1 is MGHRA and CDR2 is YSYEKL in the germline V gene. Germline trimming cut 3 bases from V and 7 bases from J; bases unmatched to any gene: 6. The CDR3 loop is CASSHGGSGGNEQFF. For the CDR3, the DNA is TGCGCCAGCAGCCACGGCGGTAGCGGGGGGAATGAGCAGTTCTTC.

This clone is a singleton in its sample. The V gene is TRBV21-1, the J gene TRBJ1-2. TRBV21-1 is flagged as a pseudogene. The CDR3 extends over 17 amino acids. CDR3 nucleotide sequence: TGTGCCAGCAGCAAATGGCCGAGGTCGGAGATCAACTATGGCTACACCTTC. Its translation is CASSKWPRSEINYGYTF.

Only a few counts were recorded for this clone. CDR3 in amino acids: CASSQGQNTEAFF. CDR3 sequence (DNA): TGCGCCAGCAGCCAAGGACAGAACACTGAAGCTTTCTTT. The genes are TRBV4-3 and TRBJ1-1; no definite D call. V lost 1 base and J lost 1, with 4 bases in between. Germline CDR1 LGHNA, CDR2 YSLEER. The CDR3 totals 13 residues.

The rearrangement uses TRBV4-1 and TRBJ1-2, with 8 bases lining up with TRBD1. V was pared by 0 bases and J by 4 bases, with 4 bases of the junction left unmatched. The germline V gene encodes CDR1 MGHRA and CDR2 YSYEKL. CDR3 length: 15 residues. CDR3 bases: TGCGCCAGCAGCCAAGATCCCAGGGGGCCCTATGGCTACACCTTC. Its translation: CASSQDPRGPYGYTF.

The chain links TRBV30 to TRBJ1-1; the D is unclear. The CDR3 has 13 amino acids. Germline V lookup: CDR1 GTSNPN, CDR2 SVGIG (reference sequence). Trimming pared 3 bases from V and 1 base from J, leaving 9 bases between. CDR3 region: CAWRGWWNTEAFF. CDR3 nucleotides: TGTGCCTGGAGGGGTTGGTGGAACACTGAAGCTTTCTTT.

The rearrangement uses TRBV4-1 and TRBJ1-3; TRBD1 might be the D (6 bases). This CDR3 has 15 residues. Between the trimmed V and J ends, which lost 1 base and 3 bases, there was a span of 10 bases. Germline-derived CDR1 and CDR2 are MGHRA and YSYEKL. The CDR3 nucleotides read TGCGCCAGCAGCCAAGCGGGGACATATGGAAACACCATATATTTT. Amino acids: CASSQAGTYGNTIYF.

The genes are TRBV9 and TRBJ2-5; TRBD2 matches 10 bases. The ends lost 3 bases at V and 5 bases at J; junction bases unmatched: 7. This CDR3 has 15 residues. Germline V gives CDR1 SGDLS, CDR2 YYNGEE. The CDR3 sequence: CASSASGGDPETQYF. The CDR3 region has the DNA TGTGCCAGCAGCGCGAGCGGGGGGGACCCCGAGACCCAGTACTTC. Variable domain in full (rest from reference TRBV9 and TRBJ2-5): DSGVTQTPKHLITATGQRVTLRCSPRSGDLSVYWYQQSLDQGLQFLIQYYNGEERAKGNILERFSAQQFPDLHSELNLSSLELGDSALYFCASSASGGDPETQYFGPGTRLLVL.

The chain carries TRBV15 and TRBJ1-2, with D perhaps TRBD1 (6 bases). Germline-derived CDR1 and CDR2 are LNHNV and YYDKDF (reference sequence). The V end lost 3 bases, the J end lost 4 bases, and 24 bases lay between the germline ends. This CDR3 has 18 residues. CDR3 protein: CATSRSTGASVLRYGYTF. In DNA, the CDR3 is TGTGCCACCAGCAGGTCGACAGGTGCGAGCGTGTTGCGCTATGGCTACACCTTC. Combining the CDR3 with reference TRBV15 and TRBJ1-2 gives the whole variable domain DAMVIQNPRYQVTQFGKPVTLSCSQTLNHNVMYWYQQKSSQAPKLLFHYYDKDFNNEADTPDNFQSRRPNTSFCFLDIRSPGLGDTAMYLCATSRSTGASVLRYGYTFGSGTRLTVV.

This clone turned up a few times. The rearrangement joins TRBV7-9 to TRBJ2-7; 7 bases line up with TRBD1. Germline assignment: CDR1 SEHNR and CDR2 FQNEAQ (reference sequence). V lost 3 bases, J lost 6 bases, and 5 bases stayed unmatched. CDR3 size: 13 residues. The CDR3 loop reads CASSFLQGTEQYF. Here the CDR3 DNA reads TGTGCCAGCAGCTTCCTACAGGGGACCGAGCAGTACTTC. Variable domain in full (rest from reference TRBV7-9 and TRBJ2-7): DTGVSQNPRHKITKRGQNVTFRCDPISEHNRLYWYRQTLGQGPEFLTYFQNEAQLEKSRLLSDRFSAERPKGSFSTLEIQRTEQGDSAMYLCASSFLQGTEQYFGPGTRLTVT.

The gene calls are TRBV4-3 and TRBJ2-3, with D perhaps matching TRBD2 (6 bases). CDR3 size: 14 residues. Germline V gene sequence: CDR1 LGHNA, CDR2 YSLEER. V was clipped by 4 bases and J by 1 base, with 9 bases between them. CDR3 in DNA: TGCGCCAGCAGCCCGGAGCGGGGCACAGATACGCAGTATTTT. Amino acids: CASSPERGTDTQYF.

As concerns this clone: The same CDR3 can be traced to other DNA sequences in this sample. The rearrangement uses TRBV6-5 and TRBJ2-7; TRBD1 agrees at 11 bases. V trimming: 2 bases; J trimming: 3 bases; junction bases outside the gene matches: 0. This CDR3 has 14 residues. Germline V gene lookup returns CDR1 MNHEY and CDR2 SVGAGI. DNA for the CDR3: TGTGCCAGCAGTTACGGGACAGGGGGCTACGAGCAGTACTTC. Protein product: CASSYGTGGYEQYF.

Worth noting for this clone: The junction departs from germline at one end; a sequencing error may be responsible. V and J are TRBV29-1 and TRBJ2-2, with 7 bases matching TRBD1. CDR3 length: 13 amino acids. From germline, CDR1 is SQVTM and CDR2 ANQGSEA. The CDR3 reads CSVDSGGHRGAVF. DNA of the CDR3: TGCAGCGTTGATTCAGGGGGACACCGGGGAGCTGTTTTT.

This clone was recorded once. The chain uses TRBV6-6 and TRBJ2-5, with D tentatively TRBD2 (6 bases). Germline CDR1 and CDR2: MNHNY and SVGAGI (reference sequence). The CDR3 has 13 amino acids. Trimming left V 4 bases short and J 4 bases short, with 10 bases between. In DNA, the CDR3 is TGTGCCAGCAGTTTAAGGGGAGGAGAGACCCAGTACTTC. Translating gives CASSLRGGETQYF.

The V call is TRBV5-4, the J call TRBJ1-2; a possible D gene is TRBD1 (6 bases). Germline V gene sequence: CDR1 SGHNT, CDR2 YYREEE (reference sequence). CDR3 length: 18 amino acids. Trimming stripped 2 bases from V and 4 bases from J, with 24 bases between. The CDR3 nucleotides read TGTGCCAGCAGCTTCATGGGGGGGCGCCCCGTCCCCCCCTATGGCTACACCTTC. Protein: CASSFMGGRPVPPYGYTF.

The rearrangement uses TRBV11-2 and TRBJ1-2; D perhaps matches TRBD1 (5 bases). Germline V gene sequence: CDR1 SGHAT, CDR2 FQNNGV. The CDR3 has 14 amino acids. Trimming removed 0 bases at V and 6 bases at J, with 11 bases between. The DNA for the CDR3 is TGTGCCAGCAGCTTAGACGCCAGGGAAGATGGCTACACCTTC. It specifies CASSLDAREDGYTF.

V gene TRBV4-3 combines with J gene TRBJ1-4; no reliable D call. The CDR3 is 14 amino acids. V was clipped by 3 bases and J by 7 bases, with 12 bases between them. Germline V gives CDR1 LGHNA, CDR2 YSLEER. CDR3 nucleotides: TGCGCCAGCAGCCAGGGGTGGATGGGTGAAAAACTGTTTTTT. This codes for CASSQGWMGEKLFF.

The chain recombines TRBV6-5 with TRBJ2-2, with 8 bases aligning to TRBD1. Germline CDR1 reads MNHEY; CDR2 reads SVGAGI. This CDR3 has 16 residues. Trimming at V came to 4 bases and at J to 3 bases, leaving 7 bases not matched to a gene. This CDR3 reads CASSLRQGPDTGELFF. In DNA form, the CDR3 reads TGTGCCAGCAGTTTGAGACAGGGGCCCGACACCGGGGAGCTGTTTTTT.

This clone came up a few times. This chain links TRBV19 with TRBJ1-5; D call uncertain. The CDR3 is 15 residues long. Trimming left V 7 bases short and J 0 bases short, with 13 bases between. Germline V gene lookup returns CDR1 LNHDA and CDR2 SQIVND (reference sequence). CDR3 amino acids: CASNTGTYSNQPQHF. CDR3 nucleotide sequence: TGTGCCAGTAATACGGGAACATATAGCAATCAGCCCCAGCATTTT.

This clone was found once. The CDR3 loop is CASSYGPDTQYF. The CDR3 region has the DNA TGTGCCAGCAGTTACGGACCAGATACGCAGTATTTT. The genes are TRBV27 and TRBJ2-3, with D unresolved. From germline, CDR1 is MNHEY and CDR2 SMNVEV (reference sequence). V was pared by 4 bases and J by 4 bases, with 6 bases between. The CDR3 spans 12 residues.

The CDR3 DNA reads TGTGCCAGCAGTTACACCGGGGCTGGGGCCAACGTCCTGACTTTC. This encodes CASSYTGAGANVLTF. The chain has TRBV6-5 and TRBJ2-6; maybe TRBD2 (5 bases). CDR1 is MNHEY and CDR2 is SVGAGI in the germline V gene. V dropped 2 bases and J dropped 2 bases, with 7 bases sitting between them. The length of the CDR3 is 15 residues.

This sequence joins TRBV6-6 and TRBJ1-5; 8 positions match TRBD1. The germline gives CDR1 MNHNY, CDR2 SVGAGI (reference sequence). The V segment lost 2 bases and the J segment 5 bases; nucleotides outside the gene matches: 5. The CDR3 totals 15 residues. This CDR3 reads CASSYGQGAHQPQHF. CDR3 in DNA: TGTGCCAGCAGTTACGGCCAGGGGGCCCATCAGCCCCAGCATTTT.